The sequence of this T cell receptor (beta chain) was determined in a study of shared clonotypes between healthy human individuals. Study conclusions and caveats: Donor scarcity curtailed the genetic and exposure-history diversity represented herein.

The CDR3 is 11 amino acids. Between the trimmed V and J ends, which lost 6 bases and 0 bases, there was a span of 3 bases. Looked up from germline, CDR1 is SGHNT and CDR2 is YYREEE (reference sequence). The study separated CD4+ cells into CD45RA+ naive and CD45RA-negative memory subsets. Sorted-subset replicate PCR reactions contained 200 to 250 ng DNA, corresponding to about 30,000 T cell genomes. Generated by immunoSEQ multiplex PCR, the TCRdb table keeps only in-frame clones and is missing some. Found here are about 2.4 million clones, over 85% of them singletons; the top ten hold about 0.39%. This clone was recorded a few times. Its target is not known.

The gene calls are TRBV5-4 and TRBJ1-1; the D is unclear. The sample was naive CD4+ T cells from PBMCs. The subset was: CD45RA+ positively selected. The clonotype was recovered from a man younger than 30 in good health. Some clones in this sample may be carry-over from other donors' samples. The CDR3 DNA is TGTGCCAGCATCATGAACACTGAAGCTTTCTTT. It yields the protein CASIMNTEAFF. Variable domain in full (rest from reference TRBV5-4 and TRBJ1-1): ETGVTQSPTHLIKTRGQQVTLRCSSQSGHNTVSWYQQALGQGPQFIFQYYREEENGRGNFPPRFSGLQFPNYSSELNVNALELDDSALYLCASIMNTEAFFGQGTRLTVV.